These T cell receptor beta chains were read from a single sample in a study of cytomegalovirus exposure and HLA in healthy donors. Repertoires were generated with immunoSEQ multiplex PCR, while TCRdb's copy carries only in-frame clones and drops some. The table shows around 210,000 clones, with around four fifths occurring only once. Sequencing used PBMCs. The receptors originated from a man in his fifties in good health and CMV-seronegative. Each CDR3 is given with its conserved first and last residue. The D gene is left open where the match is weak. Clone size is given for some rows only: seen once, a few or many times, or a class if the clone is expanded.

>NA|NA|TRBV29-1|TRBJ1-1
CSVELRQAMNTEAFF
TGCAGCGTTGAGCTAAGACAGGCGATGAACACTGAAGCTTTCTTT
>TRBD1|once|TRBV25-1|TRBJ2-7
CASTPGQYSYEQYF
TGTGCCAGCACTCCGGGACAGTACTCCTACGAGCAGTACTTC
>TRBD1|NA|TRBV30|TRBJ1-2
CAWKRDRPLNYGYTF
TGTGCCTGGAAAAGGGACAGACCGCTTAACTATGGCTACACCTTC
>TRBD2|NA|TRBV30|TRBJ2-7
CAWSVSAGGIEQYF
TGTGCCTGGAGTGTATCAGCGGGAGGGATTGAGCAGTACTTC
>NA|NA|TRBV29-1|TRBJ2-3
CSVEGQITDTQYF
TGCAGCGTTGAAGGACAGATCACAGATACGCAGTATTTT
>NA|NA|TRBV29-1|TRBJ2-2
CSVDMGLNTGELFF
TGCAGCGTTGATATGGGACTTAACACCGGGGAGCTGTTTTTT
>TRBD1|NA|TRBV7-8|TRBJ1-6
CASSLSGQHNSPLHF
TGTGCCAGCAGCTTATCGGGACAGCACAATTCACCCCTCCACTTT
>TRBD2|NA|TRBV11-3|TRBJ2-1
CASSLETSVGGPSYNEQFF
TGTGCCAGCAGCTTAGAAACCAGCGTGGGAGGGCCCTCCTACAATGAGCAGTTCTTC
>NA|NA|TRBV7-9|TRBJ1-1
CASSASAVDREAFF
TGTGCCAGCAGCGCCTCTGCGGTAGACAGGGAAGCTTTCTTT
>TRBD2|NA|TRBV28|TRBJ2-5
CASSLPTSGITGETQYF
TGTGCCAGCAGCCTACCTACTAGCGGGATAACCGGGGAGACCCAGTACTTC
>NA|few|TRBV28|TRBJ2-3
CASSLNPIAMSTDTQYF
TGTGCCAGCAGTTTAAACCCCATAGCGATGAGCACAGATACGCAGTATTTT
>NA|NA|TRBV6-5|TRBJ1-6
CASSYSASGNSPLHF
TGTGCCAGCAGTTACTCCGCCAGTGGCAATTCACCCCTCCACTTT
>NA|NA|TRBV5-4|TRBJ2-2
CASSRGQPNTGELFF
TGTGCCAGCAGCAGAGGACAGCCTAACACCGGGGAGCTGTTTTTT
>TRBD2|NA|TRBV28|TRBJ2-1
CASSPRLAGGRGEQFF
TGTGCCAGCAGCCCCCGTCTAGCGGGAGGCCGGGGTGAGCAGTTCTTC
>TRBD2|NA|TRBV5-1|TRBJ2-1
CASSSGTSGRRNEQFF
TGCGCCAGCAGCTCTGGGACTAGCGGGAGGAGGAATGAGCAGTTCTTC
>NA|NA|TRBV7-8|TRBJ2-2
CASNGTPSTNTGELFF
TGTGCCAGCAACGGGACACCTTCAACGAACACCGGGGAGCTGTTTTTT
>NA|NA|TRBV18|TRBJ1-2
CASSPGRDYGYTF
TGTGCCAGCTCACCCGGCAGGGACTATGGCTACACCTTC
>TRBD2|NA|TRBV19|TRBJ2-7
CASSIEGRATHEQYF
TGTGCCAGTAGTATTGAAGGGAGGGCAACCCACGAGCAGTACTTC
>TRBD2|NA|TRBV28|TRBJ2-1
CASRSIAGTYNEQFF
TGTGCCAGCAGGTCGATAGCGGGAACCTACAATGAGCAGTTCTTC
>TRBD2|NA|TRBV28|TRBJ2-7
CASSFGREGPEQYF
TGTGCCAGCAGTTTTGGACGGGAGGGTCCCGAGCAGTACTTC
>TRBD2|once|TRBV5-4|TRBJ2-2
CASSGNGLAGGTGELFF
TGTGCCAGCAGCGGGAATGGACTAGCGGGAGGCACCGGGGAGCTGTTTTTT
>TRBD1|NA|TRBV10-3|TRBJ1-2
CAIRDQGVNYGYTF
TGTGCCATCAGGGACCAGGGGGTGAACTATGGCTACACCTTC
>TRBD2|NA|TRBV18|TRBJ2-1
CASSPTSGLSYNEQFF
TGTGCCAGCTCACCGACTAGCGGGCTGTCCTACAATGAGCAGTTCTTC
>NA|NA|TRBV19|TRBJ1-1
CASNIDTNTEAFF
TGTGCCAGTAACATCGATACAAACACTGAAGCTTTCTTT
>TRBD2|NA|TRBV5-1|TRBJ2-1
CASSSGRTSGSNEQFF
TGCGCCAGCAGCTCGGGCCGGACTAGCGGGAGTAATGAGCAGTTCTTC
>TRBD2|NA|TRBV30|TRBJ2-3
CAWSDRGLASGRLVVDTQYF
TGTGCCTGGAGTGACCGGGGTTTGGCTAGCGGGAGGTTGGTAGTCGATACGCAGTATTTT
>NA|once|TRBV9|TRBJ2-3
CASTREVTGATDTQYF
TGTGCCAGCACCAGGGAGGTCACGGGAGCCACAGATACGCAGTATTTT
>NA|few|TRBV28|TRBJ2-7
CASDRGTYEQYF
TGTGCCAGCGATCGGGGGACCTACGAGCAGTACTTC